Reported below is one T cell receptor beta chain. The data stem from a study of blood T cell repertoires in COVID-19. In the original workflow: Researchers report that nucleated cell counts were estimated from reference gene primer amplification. Assay used: immunoSEQ multiplex PCR; TCRdb lists only in-frame clones, some missing. V and J calls and clone size follow that table, whereas D and trimming were derived from the DNA. The table shows roughly 110,000 clones, with 75% to 95% occurring only once. Germline V gene sequence: CDR1 MNHEY, CDR2 SMNVEV (reference sequence). There are 13 residues in the CDR3. V shed 7 bases and J shed 3 bases, with 13 bases lying between them.

The chain carries TRBV27 and TRBJ2-7, with a tentative D call TRBD1 (6 bases). The sample comprised peripheral blood. The sequence derives from a woman in her thirties with acute or convalescent COVID-19. The DNA for the CDR3 is TGTGCCAGCAAGAAACAGGGATACTACGAGCAGTACTTC. Translated: CASKKQGYYEQYF.